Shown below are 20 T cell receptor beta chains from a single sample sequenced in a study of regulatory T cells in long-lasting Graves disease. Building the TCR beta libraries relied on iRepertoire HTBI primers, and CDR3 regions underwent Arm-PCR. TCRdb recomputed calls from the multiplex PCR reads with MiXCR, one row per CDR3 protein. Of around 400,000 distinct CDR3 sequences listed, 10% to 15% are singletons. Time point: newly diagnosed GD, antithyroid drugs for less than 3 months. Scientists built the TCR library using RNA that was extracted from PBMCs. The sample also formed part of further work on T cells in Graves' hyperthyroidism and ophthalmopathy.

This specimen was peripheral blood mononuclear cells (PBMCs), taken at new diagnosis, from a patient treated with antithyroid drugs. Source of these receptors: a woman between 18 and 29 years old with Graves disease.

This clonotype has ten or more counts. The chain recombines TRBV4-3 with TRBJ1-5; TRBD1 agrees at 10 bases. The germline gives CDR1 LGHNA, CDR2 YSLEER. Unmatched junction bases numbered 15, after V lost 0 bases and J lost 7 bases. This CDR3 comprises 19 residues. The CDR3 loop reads CASSQDSKVSGTGDQPQHF. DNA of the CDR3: TGCGCCAGCAGCCAAGATTCGAAGGTGTCCGGGACAGGGGACCAGCCCCAGCATTTT.

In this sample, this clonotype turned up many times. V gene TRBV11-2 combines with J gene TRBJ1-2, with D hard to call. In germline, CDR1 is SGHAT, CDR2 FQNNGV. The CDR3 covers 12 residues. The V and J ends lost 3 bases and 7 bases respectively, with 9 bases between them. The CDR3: CASSFGGTGYTF. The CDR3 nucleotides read TGTGCCAGCAGCTTTGGTGGCACTGGCTACACCTTC.

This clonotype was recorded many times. The CDR3 loop reads CASNQLAGGYNEQFF. DNA for the CDR3: TGTGCCAGCAACCAACTAGCGGGAGGGTACAATGAGCAGTTCTTC. The rearrangement links TRBV11-2 to TRBJ2-1, with 13 bases that match TRBD2. The J segment lost 4 bases and the V segment lost 7 bases, leaving 4 bases of the junction unmatched. Germline V lookup: CDR1 SGHAT, CDR2 FQNNGV. The CDR3 runs to 15 residues.

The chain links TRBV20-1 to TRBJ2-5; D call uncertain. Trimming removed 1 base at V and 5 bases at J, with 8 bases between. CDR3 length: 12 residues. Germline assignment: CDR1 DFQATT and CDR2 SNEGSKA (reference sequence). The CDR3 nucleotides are TGCAGTGCTAGAGTAGCAAGGGAGACCCAGTACTTC. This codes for CSARVARETQYF.

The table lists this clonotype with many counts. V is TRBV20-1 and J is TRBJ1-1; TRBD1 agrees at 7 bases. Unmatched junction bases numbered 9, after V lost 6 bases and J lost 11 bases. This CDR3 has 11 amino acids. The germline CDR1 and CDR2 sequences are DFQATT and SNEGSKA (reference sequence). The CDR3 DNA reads TGCAGTGCCCAGGGGGACATCTCGGCTTTCTTT. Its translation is CSAQGDISAFF.

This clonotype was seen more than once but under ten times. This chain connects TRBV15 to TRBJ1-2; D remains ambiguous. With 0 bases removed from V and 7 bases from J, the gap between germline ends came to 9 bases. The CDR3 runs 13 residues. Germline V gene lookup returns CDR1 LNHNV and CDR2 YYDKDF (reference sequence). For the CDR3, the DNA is TGTGCCACCAGCAGAGATTTACCTAGTGGCTACACCTTC. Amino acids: CATSRDLPSGYTF.

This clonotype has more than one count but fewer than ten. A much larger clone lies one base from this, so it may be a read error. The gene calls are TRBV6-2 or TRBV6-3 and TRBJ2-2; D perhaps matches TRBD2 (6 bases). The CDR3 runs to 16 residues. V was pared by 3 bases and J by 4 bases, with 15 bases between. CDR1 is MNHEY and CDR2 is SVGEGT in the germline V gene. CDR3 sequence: CASSYAGITSTGELFF. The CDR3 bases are TGTGCCAGCAGTTATGCGGGGATTACGAGCACCGGGGAGCTGTTTTTT.

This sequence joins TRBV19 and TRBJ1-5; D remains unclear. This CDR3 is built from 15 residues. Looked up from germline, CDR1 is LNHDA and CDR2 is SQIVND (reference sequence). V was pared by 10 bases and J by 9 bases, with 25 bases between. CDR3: CATSRRRDIRRPQHF. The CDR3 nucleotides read TGTGCCACGAGTAGGAGACGAGACATAAGAAGGCCCCAGCATTTT.

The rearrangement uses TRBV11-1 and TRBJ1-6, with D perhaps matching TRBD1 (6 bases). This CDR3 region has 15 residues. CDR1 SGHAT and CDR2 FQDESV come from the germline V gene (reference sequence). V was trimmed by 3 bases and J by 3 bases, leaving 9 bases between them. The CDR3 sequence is CASSFTGNYNSPLHF. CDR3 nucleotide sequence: TGTGCCAGCAGCTTCACAGGGAACTATAATTCACCCCTCCACTTT. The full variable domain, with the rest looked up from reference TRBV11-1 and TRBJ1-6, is EAEVAQSPRYKITEKSQAVAFWCDPISGHATLYWYRQILGQGPELLVQFQDESVVDDSQLPKDRFSAERLKGVDSTLKIQPAELGDSAMYLCASSFTGNYNSPLHFGNGTRLTVT.

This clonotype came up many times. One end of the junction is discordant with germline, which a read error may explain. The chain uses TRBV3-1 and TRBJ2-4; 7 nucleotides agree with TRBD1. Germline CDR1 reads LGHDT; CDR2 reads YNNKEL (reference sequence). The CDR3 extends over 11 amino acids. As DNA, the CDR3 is TGTGCCAGCAGCCCCCCGGGTGGGGACAGCTTC. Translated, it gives CASSPPGGDSF.

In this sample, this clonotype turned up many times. This CDR3 reads CASSTPMGNNEQFF. As DNA, the CDR3 is TGCGCCAGCAGCACCCCCATGGGAAACAATGAGCAGTTCTTC. This chain uses TRBV5-1 with TRBJ2-1; D not certain. The CDR3 consists of 14 residues. Germline V gives CDR1 SGHRS, CDR2 YFSETQ. V gave up 4 bases and J gave up 5 bases, with 13 bases separating them.

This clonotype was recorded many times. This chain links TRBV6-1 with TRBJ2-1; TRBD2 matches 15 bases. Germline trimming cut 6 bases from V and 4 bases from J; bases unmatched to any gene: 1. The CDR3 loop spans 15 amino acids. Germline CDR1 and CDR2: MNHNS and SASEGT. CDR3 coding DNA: TGTGCCAGCAGCGGACTAGCGGGGGGGTACAATGAGCAGTTCTTC. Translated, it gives CASSGLAGGYNEQFF.

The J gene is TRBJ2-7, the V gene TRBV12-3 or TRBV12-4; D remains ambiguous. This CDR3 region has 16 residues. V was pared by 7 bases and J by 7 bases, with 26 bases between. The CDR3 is CASTFRDITAFNEQYF. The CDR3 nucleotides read TGTGCCAGCACTTTTAGGGATATTACAGCTTTCAATGAGCAGTACTTC.

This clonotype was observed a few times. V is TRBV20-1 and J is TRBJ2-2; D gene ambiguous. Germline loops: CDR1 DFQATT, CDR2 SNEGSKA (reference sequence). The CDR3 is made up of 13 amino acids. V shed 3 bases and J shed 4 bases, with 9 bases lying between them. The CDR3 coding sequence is TGCAGTGCTAGTACACAAGTCACCGGGGAGCTGTTTTTT. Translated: CSASTQVTGELFF.

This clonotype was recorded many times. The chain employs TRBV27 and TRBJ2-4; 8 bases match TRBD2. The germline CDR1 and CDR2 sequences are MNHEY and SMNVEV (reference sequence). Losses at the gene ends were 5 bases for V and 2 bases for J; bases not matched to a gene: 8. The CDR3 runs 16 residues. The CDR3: CASSPLTGGPKNIQYF. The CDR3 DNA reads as TGTGCCAGCAGTCCCTTGACGGGGGGGCCCAAAAACATTCAGTACTTC.

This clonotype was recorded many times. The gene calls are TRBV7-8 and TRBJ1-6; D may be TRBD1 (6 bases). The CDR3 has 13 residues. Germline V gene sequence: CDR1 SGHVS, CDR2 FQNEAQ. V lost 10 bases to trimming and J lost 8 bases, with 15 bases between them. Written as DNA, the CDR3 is TGTGCCACCCTACAGGGTTGGGATTCACCCCTCCACTTT. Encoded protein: CATLQGWDSPLHF.

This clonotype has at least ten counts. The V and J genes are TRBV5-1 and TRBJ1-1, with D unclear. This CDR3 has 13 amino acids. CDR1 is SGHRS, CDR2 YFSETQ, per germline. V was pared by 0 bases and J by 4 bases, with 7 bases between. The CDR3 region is CASSLGVATEAFF. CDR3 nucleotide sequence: TGCGCCAGCAGCTTGGGTGTGGCCACTGAAGCTTTCTTT.

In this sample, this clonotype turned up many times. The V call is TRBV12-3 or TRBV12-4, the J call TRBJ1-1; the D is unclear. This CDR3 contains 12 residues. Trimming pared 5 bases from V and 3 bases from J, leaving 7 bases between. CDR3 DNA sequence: TGTGCCAGCAGTCTCCCCTACACTGAAGCTTTCTTT. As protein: CASSLPYTEAFF.

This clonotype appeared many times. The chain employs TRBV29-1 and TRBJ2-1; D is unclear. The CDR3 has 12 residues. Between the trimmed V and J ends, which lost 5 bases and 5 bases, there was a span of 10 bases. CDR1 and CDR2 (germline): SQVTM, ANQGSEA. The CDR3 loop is CSVYPADNEQFF. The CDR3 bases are TGCAGCGTTTACCCGGCCGACAATGAGCAGTTCTTC.

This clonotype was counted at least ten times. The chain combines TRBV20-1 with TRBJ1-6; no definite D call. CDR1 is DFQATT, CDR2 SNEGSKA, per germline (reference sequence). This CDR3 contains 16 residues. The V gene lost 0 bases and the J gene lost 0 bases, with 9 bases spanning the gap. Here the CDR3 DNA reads TGCAGTGCTAGAGATTACGGGAGCTCCTATAATTCACCCCTCCACTTT. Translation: CSARDYGSSYNSPLHF.